Described below is a single T cell receptor (beta chain) sequence and its context. Its antigen is unidentified. The sample originates from a study of T cell responses to AZD1222 COVID-19 vaccine. The assay was immunoSEQ multiplex PCR, and TCRdb's table has in-frame clones only and misses some. The sample consists of some 50,000 clones, more than 75% of them appearing once. The ends were cut back, 1 base at V and 7 bases at J, with 10 bases in the middle. Germline V lookup: CDR1 LNHDA, CDR2 SQIVND (reference sequence). CDR3 size: 13 residues. Findings and caveats of the study: It was only after the peak T cell response that any repertoires were sampled. Vaccination with two AZD1222 doses was followed by a rise in Spike-specific TCR breadth and depth.

The clonotype originates from an adult in good health. Source: peripheral blood, taken on day 0 of AZD1222 vaccination. The J gene is TRBJ1-1, the V gene TRBV19; no firm D call. CDR3 residues: CASSIAPSLEAFF. The CDR3 coding sequence is TGTGCCAGTAGTATAGCTCCCAGTCTTGAAGCTTTCTTT.